This T cell receptor (beta chain) was captured by sequencing in a study of cytotoxic CD8 clonotypes in ibrutinib-treated CLL. General observations from the study: Baseline levels were approached again at progression, after clonality had risen at ibrutinib response.

CDR1 is SEHNR and CDR2 is FQNEAQ in the germline V gene (reference sequence). V was clipped by 4 bases and J by 5 bases; unmatched bases: 7. There are 15 residues in the CDR3. Target depth was 1 in 200,000 to 1 in 1 million T cells, about 10x per clonotype. Data came from immunoSEQ multiplex PCR; TCRdb stores just in-frame clones and leaves some out. In the table there are 97,000 or so clones, more than 75% of which are singletons. Note on this clone: What it recognizes is unknown.

This TCR was sampled from a human donor with chronic lymphocytic leukemia. The source material was PBMCs, sampled after 12 months of ibrutinib treatment. V is TRBV7-9 and J is TRBJ1-4; TRBD1 aligns across 7 bases. CDR3 nucleotide sequence: TGTGCCAGCAGCTCCGCCCGGACAGGAAATGAAAAACTGTTTTTT. It is translated as CASSSARTGNEKLFF.